This TCR beta chain derives from a study of cytomegalovirus exposure and HLA in healthy donors. General study points: As a later analysis showed, several of the most significant clusters appeared to be linked to common viral pathogens. The HLA-A and HLA-B alleles of most subjects were reportedly predicted accurately from TCR beta sequences.

13 Jbeta primers and 60 Vbeta primers were used for the PCR. Generated by immunoSEQ multiplex PCR, the TCRdb table keeps only in-frame clones and is missing some. This table has 80,000 to 100,000 clones, roughly 86% appearing once. Note on this clone: The antigen is not known.

The CDR3 contains 14 residues. The germline V and J ends were trimmed by 5 bases and 6 bases, with 15 bases remaining between them. Per germline, CDR1 SGHTA and CDR2 FQGNSA. The clonotype was recovered from a human donor in good health. The specimen sequenced was PBMCs. The V and J genes are TRBV7-2 and TRBJ2-3, with D tentatively TRBD2 (5 bases). DNA of the CDR3: TGTGCCAGCAGCCCTCAAGGTGCGGGTGATACGCAGTATTTT. The encoded protein is CASSPQGAGDTQYF.